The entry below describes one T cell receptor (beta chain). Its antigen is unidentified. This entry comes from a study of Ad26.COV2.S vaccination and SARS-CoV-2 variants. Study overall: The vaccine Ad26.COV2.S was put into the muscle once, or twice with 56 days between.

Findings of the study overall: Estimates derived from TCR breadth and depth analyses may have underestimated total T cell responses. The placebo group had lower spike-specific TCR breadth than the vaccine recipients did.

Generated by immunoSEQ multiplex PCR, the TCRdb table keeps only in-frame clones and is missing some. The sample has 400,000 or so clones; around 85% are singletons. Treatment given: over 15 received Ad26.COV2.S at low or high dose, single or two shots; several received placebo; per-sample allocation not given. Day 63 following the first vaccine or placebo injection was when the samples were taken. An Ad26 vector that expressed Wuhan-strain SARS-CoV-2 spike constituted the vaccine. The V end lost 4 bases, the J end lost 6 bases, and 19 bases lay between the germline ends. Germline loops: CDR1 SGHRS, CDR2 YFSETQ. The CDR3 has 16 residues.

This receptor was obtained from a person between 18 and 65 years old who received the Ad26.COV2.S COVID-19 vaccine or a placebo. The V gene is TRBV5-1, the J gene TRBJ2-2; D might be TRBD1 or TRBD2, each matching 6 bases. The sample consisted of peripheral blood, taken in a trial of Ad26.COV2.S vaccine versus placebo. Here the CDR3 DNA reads TGCGCCAGCAGCCTGGGACTCAGGGGTATGTCCGGGGAGCTGTTTTTT. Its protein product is CASSLGLRGMSGELFF.